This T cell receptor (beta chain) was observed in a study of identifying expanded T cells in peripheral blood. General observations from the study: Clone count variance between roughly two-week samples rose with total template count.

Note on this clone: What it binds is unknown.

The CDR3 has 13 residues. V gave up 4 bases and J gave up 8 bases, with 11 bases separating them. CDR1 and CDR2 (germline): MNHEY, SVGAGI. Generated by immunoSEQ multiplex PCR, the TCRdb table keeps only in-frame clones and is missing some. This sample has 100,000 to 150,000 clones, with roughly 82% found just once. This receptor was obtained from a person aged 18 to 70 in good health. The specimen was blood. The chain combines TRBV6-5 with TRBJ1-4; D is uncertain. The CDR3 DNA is TGTGCCAGCAGTTTTTCTCAGGTAGAAAAACTGTTTTTT. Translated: CASSFSQVEKLFF.